This TCR beta chain comes out of a study of blood T cell repertoires in COVID-19. As for the study in general: Some COVID-19 samples were acute and others convalescent; all came from the United States, Italy and Spain. Sources were T cells, B-cell-depleted T cells, or PBMCs; the material itself was cDNA or gDNA.

Per the original methods: Using reference gene primer amplification, nucleated cell counts were estimated. Profiling relied on immunoSEQ multiplex PCR, and the TCRdb table lists in-frame clones only, not all of them. The V and J calls and clone size are taken from that table; D and trimming were inferred from the DNA. The sample lists 65,000 to 70,000 clones; roughly nine tenths were seen once. The CDR3 sequence is 16 residues long. Germline assignment: CDR1 SEHNR and CDR2 FQNEAQ (reference sequence). Trimming removed 1 base from V and 4 bases from J; junction bases left unmatched: 8. Source material: peripheral blood. This receptor was obtained from a woman of 80 years or more with acute or convalescent COVID-19. This chain links TRBV7-9 with TRBJ1-2; 8 bases match TRBD1. CDR3 protein: CASSLVLTGGSYGYTF. The CDR3 bases are TGTGCCAGCAGCTTAGTTTTAACAGGGGGAAGCTATGGCTACACCTTC. Combining the CDR3 with reference TRBV7-9 and TRBJ1-2 gives the whole variable domain DTGVSQNPRHKITKRGQNVTFRCDPISEHNRLYWYRQTLGQGPEFLTYFQNEAQLEKSRLLSDRFSAERPKGSFSTLEIQRTEQGDSAMYLCASSLVLTGGSYGYTFGSGTRLTVV.